This TCR beta chain was documented in a study of blood T cells in healthy people across ages. It was with a sample-barcoded 5' primer and a J-beta primer mix that a second PCR of roughly 6 to 12 cycles was run. MiXCR was run by TCRdb on the 5' RACE reads, yielding one entry per CDR3 protein. Among over 1,300,000 distinct CDR3 sequences listed, almost 60% were seen once. V shed 5 bases, J shed 4 bases, and the junction held 5 bases outside the gene matches. The germline CDR1 and CDR2 sequences are SGHAT and FQNNGV. The CDR3 is 14 residues long. The chain joins TRBV11-2 to TRBJ1-1, with 9 bases lining up with TRBD1. Sequencing was performed on blood. The clonotype was recovered from a man aged 18 to 35 in good health. CDR3 coding DNA: TGTGCCAGCAGCCCCGGACAGGGGACCACTGAAGCTTTCTTT. This codes for CASSPGQGTTEAFF.